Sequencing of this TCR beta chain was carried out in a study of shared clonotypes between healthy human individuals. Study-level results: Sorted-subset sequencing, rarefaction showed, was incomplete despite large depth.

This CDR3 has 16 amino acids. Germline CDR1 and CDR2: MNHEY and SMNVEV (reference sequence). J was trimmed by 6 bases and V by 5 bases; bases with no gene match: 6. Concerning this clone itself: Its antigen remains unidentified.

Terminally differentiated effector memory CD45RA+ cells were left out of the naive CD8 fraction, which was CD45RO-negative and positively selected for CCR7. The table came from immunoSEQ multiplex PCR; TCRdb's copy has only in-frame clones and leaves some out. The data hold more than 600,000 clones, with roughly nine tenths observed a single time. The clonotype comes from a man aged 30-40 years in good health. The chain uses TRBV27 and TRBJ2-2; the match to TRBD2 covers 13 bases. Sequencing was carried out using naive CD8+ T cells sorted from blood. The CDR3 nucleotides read TGTGCCAGCAGTGCACTAGCGGGAGGGCTCGCCGGGGAGCTGTTTTTT. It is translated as CASSALAGGLAGELFF.